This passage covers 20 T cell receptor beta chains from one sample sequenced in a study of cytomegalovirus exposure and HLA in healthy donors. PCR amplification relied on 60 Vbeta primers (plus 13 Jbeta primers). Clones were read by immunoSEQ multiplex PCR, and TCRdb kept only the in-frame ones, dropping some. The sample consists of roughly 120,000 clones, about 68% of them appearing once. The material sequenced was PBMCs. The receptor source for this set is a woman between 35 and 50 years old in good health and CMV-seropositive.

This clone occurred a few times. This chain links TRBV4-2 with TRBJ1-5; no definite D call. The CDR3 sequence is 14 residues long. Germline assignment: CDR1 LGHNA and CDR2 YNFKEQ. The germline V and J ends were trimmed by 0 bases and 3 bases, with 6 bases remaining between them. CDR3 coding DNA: TGTGCCAGCAGCCAAGAGGCCCCCAATCAGCCCCAGCATTTT. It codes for CASSQEAPNQPQHF.

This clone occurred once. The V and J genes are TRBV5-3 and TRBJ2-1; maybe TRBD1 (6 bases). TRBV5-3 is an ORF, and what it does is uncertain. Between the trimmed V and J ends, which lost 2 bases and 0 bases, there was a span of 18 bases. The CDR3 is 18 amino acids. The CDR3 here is CARSFGQLPTSSYNEQFF. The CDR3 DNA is TGTGCCAGAAGCTTTGGACAGCTCCCAACAAGCTCCTACAATGAGCAGTTCTTC.

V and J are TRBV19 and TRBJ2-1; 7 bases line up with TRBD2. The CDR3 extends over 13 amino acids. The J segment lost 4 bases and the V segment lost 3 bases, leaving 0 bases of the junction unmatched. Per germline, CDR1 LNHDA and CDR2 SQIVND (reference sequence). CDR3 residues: CASSMGGYNEQFF. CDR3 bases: TGTGCCAGTAGTATGGGGGGGTACAATGAGCAGTTCTTC.

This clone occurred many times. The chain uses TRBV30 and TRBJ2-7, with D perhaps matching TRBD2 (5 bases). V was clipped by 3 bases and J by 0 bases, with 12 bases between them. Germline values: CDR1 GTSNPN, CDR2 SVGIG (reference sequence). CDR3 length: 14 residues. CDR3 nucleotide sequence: TGTGCCTGGAGGGGAGTTGGGATCTCCTACGAGCAGTACTTC. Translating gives CAWRGVGISYEQYF. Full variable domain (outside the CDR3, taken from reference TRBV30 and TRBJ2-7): SQTIHQWPATLVQPVGSPLSLECTVEGTSNPNLYWYRQAAGRGLQLLFYSVGIGQISSEVPQNLSASRPQDRQFILSSKKLLLSDSGFYLCAWRGVGISYEQYFGPGTRLTVT.

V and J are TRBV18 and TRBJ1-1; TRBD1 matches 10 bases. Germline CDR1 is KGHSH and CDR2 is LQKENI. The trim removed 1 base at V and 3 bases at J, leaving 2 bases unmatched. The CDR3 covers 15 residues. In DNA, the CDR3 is TGTGCCAGCTCACCACGACAGGGGGCTGACACTGAAGCTTTCTTT. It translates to CASSPRQGADTEAFF.

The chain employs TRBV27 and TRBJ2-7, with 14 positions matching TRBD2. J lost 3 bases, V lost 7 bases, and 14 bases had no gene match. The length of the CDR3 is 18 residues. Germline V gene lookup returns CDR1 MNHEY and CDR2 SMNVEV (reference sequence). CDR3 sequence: CASTSGTSGRKTVYEQYF. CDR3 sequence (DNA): TGTGCCAGCACCTCCGGGACTAGCGGGAGAAAAACCGTCTACGAGCAGTACTTC.

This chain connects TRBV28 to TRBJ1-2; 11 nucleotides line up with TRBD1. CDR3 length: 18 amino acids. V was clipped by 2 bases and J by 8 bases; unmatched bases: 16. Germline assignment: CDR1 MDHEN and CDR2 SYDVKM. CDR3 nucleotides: TGTGCCAGCAGTTTAGTAGGACAGGGGGCGGAGAGCTCCCCCGGCTACACCTTC. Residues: CASSLVGQGAESSPGYTF.

The CDR3 spells CASSQYAGGSTDTQYF. CDR3 nucleotides: TGTGCCAGCAGCCAATATGCGGGCGGGAGCACAGATACGCAGTATTTT. This chain uses TRBV14 with TRBJ2-3; a weak D match, TRBD2 (5 bases). Trimming left V 2 bases short and J 0 bases short, with 12 bases between. The CDR3 totals 16 residues. CDR1 and CDR2 from the germline V gene are SGHDN and FVKESK.

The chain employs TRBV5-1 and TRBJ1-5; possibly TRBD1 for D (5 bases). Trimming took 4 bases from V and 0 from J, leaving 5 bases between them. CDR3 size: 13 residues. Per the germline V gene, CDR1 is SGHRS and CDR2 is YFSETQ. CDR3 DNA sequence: TGCGCCAGCAGCCAGGGTAGCAATCAGCCCCAGCATTTT. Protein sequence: CASSQGSNQPQHF.

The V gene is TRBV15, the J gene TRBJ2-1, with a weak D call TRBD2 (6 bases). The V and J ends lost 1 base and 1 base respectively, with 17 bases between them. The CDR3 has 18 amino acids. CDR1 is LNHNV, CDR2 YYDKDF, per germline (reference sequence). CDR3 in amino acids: CATSRVPTSWSSYNEQFF. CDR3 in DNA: TGTGCCACCAGCAGAGTTCCCACTAGCTGGTCGTCCTACAATGAGCAGTTCTTC.

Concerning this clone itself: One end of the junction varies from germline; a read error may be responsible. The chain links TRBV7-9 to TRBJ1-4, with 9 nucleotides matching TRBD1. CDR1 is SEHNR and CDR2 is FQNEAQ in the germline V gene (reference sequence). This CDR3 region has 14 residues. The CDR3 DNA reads TGTTCCAGCAGCCCCCGGGACAGGGATGAAAAACTGTTTTTT. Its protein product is CSSSPRDRDEKLFF.

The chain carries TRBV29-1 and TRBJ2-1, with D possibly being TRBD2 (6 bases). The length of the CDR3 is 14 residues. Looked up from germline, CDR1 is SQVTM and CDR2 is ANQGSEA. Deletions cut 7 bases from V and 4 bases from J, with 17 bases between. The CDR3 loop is CSGHLLAYYNEQFF. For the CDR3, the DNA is TGCAGCGGCCACCTTCTAGCGTATTACAATGAGCAGTTCTTC.

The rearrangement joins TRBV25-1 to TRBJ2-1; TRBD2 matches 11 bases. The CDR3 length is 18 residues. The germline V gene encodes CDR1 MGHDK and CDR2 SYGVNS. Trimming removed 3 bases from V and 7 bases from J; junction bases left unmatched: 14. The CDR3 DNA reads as TGTGCCAGCAGTGATGACCGACTAGCGGGGAGTAAAGCTAATGAGCAGTTCTTC. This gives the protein CASSDDRLAGSKANEQFF.

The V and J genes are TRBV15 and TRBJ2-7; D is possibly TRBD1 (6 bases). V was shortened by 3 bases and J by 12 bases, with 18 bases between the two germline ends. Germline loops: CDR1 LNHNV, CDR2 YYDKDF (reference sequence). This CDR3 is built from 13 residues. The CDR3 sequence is CATSSPTGSPGYF. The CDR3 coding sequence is TGTGCCACCAGCAGTCCGACAGGATCACCGGGGTACTTC.

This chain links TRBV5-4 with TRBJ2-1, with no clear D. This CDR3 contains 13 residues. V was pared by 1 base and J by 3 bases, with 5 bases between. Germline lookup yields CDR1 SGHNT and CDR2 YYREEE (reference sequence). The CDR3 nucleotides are TGTGCCAGCAGCTTGAGCTACTACAATGAGCAGTTCTTC. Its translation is CASSLSYYNEQFF.

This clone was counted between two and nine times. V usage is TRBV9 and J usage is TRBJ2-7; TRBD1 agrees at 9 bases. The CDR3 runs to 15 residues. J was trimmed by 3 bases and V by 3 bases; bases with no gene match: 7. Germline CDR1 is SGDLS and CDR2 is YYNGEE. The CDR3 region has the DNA TGTGCCAGCAGCGAGGAACAGGGGGCTGTCTACGAGCAGTACTTC. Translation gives CASSEEQGAVYEQYF.

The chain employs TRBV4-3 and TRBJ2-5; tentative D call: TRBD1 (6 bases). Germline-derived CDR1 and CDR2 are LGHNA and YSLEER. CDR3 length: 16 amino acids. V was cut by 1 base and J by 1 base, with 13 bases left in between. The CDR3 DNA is TGCGCCAGCAGCCAAGCCAGGGGCTGGGCCCAAGAGACCCAGTACTTC. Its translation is CASSQARGWAQETQYF.

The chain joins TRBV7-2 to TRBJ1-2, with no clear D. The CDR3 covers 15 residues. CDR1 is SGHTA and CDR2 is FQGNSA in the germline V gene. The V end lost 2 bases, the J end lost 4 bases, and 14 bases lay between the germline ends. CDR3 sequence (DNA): TGTGCCAGCAGCTTATCTACCGGTTTCATCTATGGCTACACCTTC. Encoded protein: CASSLSTGFIYGYTF.

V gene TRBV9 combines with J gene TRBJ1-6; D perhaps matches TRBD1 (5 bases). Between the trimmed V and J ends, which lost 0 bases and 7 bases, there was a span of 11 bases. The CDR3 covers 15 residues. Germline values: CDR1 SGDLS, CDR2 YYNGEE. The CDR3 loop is CASSVEGGANSPLHF. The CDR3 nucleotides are TGTGCCAGCAGCGTAGAGGGAGGGGCAAATTCACCCCTCCACTTT. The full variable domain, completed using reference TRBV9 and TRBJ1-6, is DSGVTQTPKHLITATGQRVTLRCSPRSGDLSVYWYQQSLDQGLQFLIQYYNGEERAKGNILERFSAQQFPDLHSELNLSSLELGDSALYFCASSVEGGANSPLHFGNGTRLTVT.

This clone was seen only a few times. CDR3 nucleotide sequence: TGTGCCAGCAGCCTTACAGGGGGGAACACCGGGGAGCTGTTTTTT. Translating gives CASSLTGGNTGELFF. This chain uses TRBV9 with TRBJ2-2; 8 bases map to TRBD1. CDR1 is SGDLS and CDR2 is YYNGEE in the germline V gene. The CDR3 sequence is 15 residues long. V lost 4 bases to trimming and J lost 1 base; unmatched junction nucleotides: 3.